The sequence of this T cell receptor (beta chain) was determined in a study of T-cell reconstitution after alpha-beta-depleted transplantation in children. Whole-study findings and limits: Newly produced T cells mostly accounted for T-cell counts and diversity one year post-transplant.

For TCRbeta, the library was prepared with unique molecular identifiers. TCRdb re-called the PCR reads with MiXCR, one entry per CDR3 protein. The table has over 450,000 distinct CDR3 sequences, roughly a tenth seen once. Points on this clonotype: Its antigen is unidentified.

The TCR sequence derives from a child aged 2-15 years with inherited bone marrow failure, due to receive a stem cell transplant. The sequences come from PBMCs, collected before TCRalphabeta/CD19-depleted stem cell transplant.

The CDR3 DNA is TGCAGTGCTAGAGAACTAGCGGAAAACTACGAGCAGTACTTC. Protein product: CSARELAENYEQYF. V usage is TRBV20-1 and J usage is TRBJ2-7; 8 bases fit TRBD2. This CDR3 has 14 residues. Germline CDR1 is DFQATT and CDR2 is SNEGSKA (reference sequence). Losses at the gene ends were 0 bases for V and 3 bases for J; bases not matched to a gene: 4.